This passage covers 23 T cell receptor beta chains from one sample sequenced in a study of early T cells in non-severe SARS-CoV-2 infection. TCRdb analysed the 5' RACE reads with MiXCR anew, one entry per CDR3 protein. The repertoire includes around 30,000 distinct CDR3 sequences, 9.5% to 10% of them detected once, and roughly 15% sits in the top ten. Source material: whole blood. These receptors were obtained from an adult who was a healthcare worker with PCR-confirmed SARS-CoV-2 infection or an uninfected control (not recorded which).

The table lists this clonotype with many counts. The gene calls are TRBV12-3 or TRBV12-4 and TRBJ2-2; no reliable D call. The CDR3 contains 14 residues. The ends were cut back, 5 bases at V and 3 bases at J, with 10 bases in the middle. The CDR3 DNA reads as TGTGCCAGCAGTGTGCTACGGGACACCGGGGAGCTGTTTTTT. This sequence encodes CASSVLRDTGELFF.

By share of the sample, this clonotype is medium-sized. The rearrangement joins TRBV4-3 to TRBJ2-1; D ambiguous. V lost 0 bases, J lost 5 bases, and 2 bases lay in between. The CDR3 has 12 residues. Germline V lookup: CDR1 LGHNA, CDR2 YSLEER. This CDR3 reads CASSQDNNEQFF. For the CDR3, the DNA is TGCGCCAGCAGCCAAGATAACAATGAGCAGTTCTTC.

This clonotype was seen many times. This chain uses TRBV29-1 with TRBJ2-7, with D possibly matching TRBD2 (5 bases). V was cut by 7 bases and J by 1 base, with 11 bases left in between. The CDR3 runs 12 residues. CDR1 is SQVTM and CDR2 is ANQGSEA in the germline V gene. CDR3 sequence (DNA): TGCAGCGCTCGGACTGCTTCCTACGAGCAGTACTTC. This encodes CSARTASYEQYF.

By share, this clonotype ranks as medium-sized. The chain couples TRBV20-1 to TRBJ2-4, with D hard to call. The V gene's germline CDR1 is DFQATT and CDR2 SNEGSKA (reference sequence). This CDR3 spans 11 amino acids. V shed 2 bases and J shed 5 bases, with 4 bases lying between them. The CDR3 here is CSARSENIQYF. In DNA form, the CDR3 reads TGCAGTGCTAGAAGCGAAAACATTCAGTACTTC.

This clonotype was seen at least ten times. V gene TRBV29-1 combines with J gene TRBJ2-5; maybe TRBD2 (6 bases). The V end lost 1 base, the J end lost 5 bases, and 8 bases lay between the germline ends. The CDR3 extends over 12 amino acids. The germline V gene encodes CDR1 SQVTM and CDR2 ANQGSEA. The DNA for the CDR3 is TGCAGCGTTGAAGCAGGGAGGGAGACCCAGTACTTC. Protein product: CSVEAGRETQYF.

V usage is TRBV9 and J usage is TRBJ2-7, with TRBD1 identical over 8 bases. CDR1 is SGDLS, CDR2 YYNGEE, per germline. The J segment lost 6 bases and the V segment lost 0 bases, leaving 8 bases of the junction unmatched. This CDR3 is 15 amino acids long. DNA for the CDR3: TGTGCCAGCAGCGTAGAAGACAGGGGATTCCTCGAGCAGTACTTC. Its translation: CASSVEDRGFLEQYF.

This clonotype has ten or more counts. The CDR3 spells CAWSQRGGNSNQPQHF. The CDR3 DNA is TGTGCCTGGAGTCAAAGGGGGGGAAATAGCAATCAGCCCCAGCATTTT. This chain joins TRBV30 and TRBJ1-5; D is perhaps TRBD1 (6 bases). V lost 2 bases, J lost 0 bases, and 14 bases lay in between. The germline CDR1 and CDR2 sequences are GTSNPN and SVGIG (reference sequence). The CDR3 contains 16 residues.

This clonotype was picked up many times. The CDR3 DNA reads as TGCAGTGCTAGGGACAGGGGCAGGGGCTACACCTTC. This sequence encodes CSARDRGRGYTF. The chain employs TRBV20-1 and TRBJ1-2, with 9 bases matching TRBD1. V gave up 3 bases and J gave up 8 bases; unmatched junction bases: 4. This CDR3 is built from 12 residues. Germline assignment: CDR1 DFQATT and CDR2 SNEGSKA (reference sequence).

The chain carries TRBV20-1 and TRBJ2-5; TRBD2 aligns across 7 bases. CDR3 size: 16 residues. V lost 3 bases, J lost 2 bases, and 12 bases stayed unmatched. The germline V gene has CDR1 DFQATT and CDR2 SNEGSKA (reference sequence). The CDR3 spells CSARPLSGGKQETQYF. CDR3 DNA: TGCAGTGCTAGGCCCCTTTCGGGGGGTAAGCAAGAGACCCAGTACTTC.

This clonotype was detected only a few times. The chain joins TRBV7-8 to TRBJ1-3; TRBD1 matches at 7 bases. From germline, CDR1 is SGHVS and CDR2 FQNEAQ. CDR3 length equals 15 residues. After removal of 1 base from V and 4 bases from J, the junction contained 4 bases not matched to a gene. The CDR3 DNA reads TGTGCCAGCAGCTTAGAACAGGGGCGCGGAAACACCATATATTTT. Amino acids: CASSLEQGRGNTIYF.

In this sample, this clonotype turned up a few times. J is TRBJ2-6 and V is TRBV5-4; perhaps TRBD1 as D (5 bases). CDR1 is SGHNT and CDR2 is YYREEE in the germline V gene (reference sequence). Trimming stripped 2 bases from V and 1 base from J, with 7 bases between. This CDR3 is 15 amino acids long. In DNA, the CDR3 is TGTGCCAGCAGCTTCAGGGAATCTGGGGCCAACGTCCTGACTTTC. Protein: CASSFRESGANVLTF.

This clonotype was seen ten or more times. One end of the junction does not line up with germline, which may come from a read error. This chain uses TRBV20-1 with TRBJ1-5; TRBD1 aligns across 7 bases. The CDR3 runs 14 residues. In germline, CDR1 is DFQATT, CDR2 SNEGSKA (reference sequence). In DNA form, the CDR3 reads TGCAGCGCGGGGGACAGCTTTTTTAATCGGCCCCAGCATTTT. It translates to CSAGDSFFNRPQHF.

This clonotype was detected ten times or more. This sequence joins TRBV6-2 or TRBV6-3 and TRBJ1-5, with D unresolved. The CDR3 is 17 residues long. Trimming stripped 4 bases from V and 0 bases from J, with 16 bases between. Germline loops: CDR1 MNHEY, CDR2 SVGEGT. Here the CDR3 DNA reads TGTGCCAGCAGTTCGACGACCGTGGACGATAGCAATCAGCCCCAGCATTTT. This translates into CASSSTTVDDSNQPQHF.

This clonotype was counted many times. This sequence joins TRBV12-3 or TRBV12-4 and TRBJ2-1, with D perhaps being TRBD1 or TRBD2 (5 bases each). This CDR3 has 14 residues. V gave up 4 bases and J gave up 10 bases, with 17 bases separating them. The CDR3 DNA is TGTGCCAGCAGTTCTAGGGGAGACTGGGGGGAGCAGTTCTTC. As protein: CASSSRGDWGEQFF.

This clonotype was seen only a few times. The CDR3 DNA reads as TGTGCCAGCAGCTTAGGGGACAGGGGCTCAGGAGGTGAAAAACTGTTTTTT. Protein product: CASSLGDRGSGGEKLFF. V and J are TRBV7-9 and TRBJ1-4; 10 nucleotides line up with TRBD1. The J segment lost 7 bases and the V segment lost 1 base, leaving 9 bases of the junction unmatched. The CDR3 is 17 amino acids. CDR1 is SEHNR, CDR2 FQNEAQ, per germline (reference sequence).

This clonotype was seen only once. The chain has TRBV30 and TRBJ2-5; possible D gene TRBD1, 5 bases. Trimming took off 4 bases at V and 5 bases at J, with 17 bases between the two ends. The CDR3 length is 14 residues. CDR1 and CDR2 (germline): GTSNPN, SVGIG (reference sequence). CDR3 region: CAWKSAGQLETQYF. The DNA of the CDR3 is TGTGCCTGGAAGTCTGCAGGGCAGTTGGAGACCCAGTACTTC.

V gene TRBV27 combines with J gene TRBJ2-2; 8 nucleotides align to TRBD2. J gave up 7 bases and V 7 bases, and 8 bases lay outside the gene matches. This CDR3 is 14 amino acids long. The germline V gene encodes CDR1 MNHEY and CDR2 SMNVEV (reference sequence). The CDR3, as DNA: TGTGCCAGCAAAAGCGGGGGAGATGGCGGGGAGCTGTTTTTT. It encodes CASKSGGDGGELFF.

In its sample, this clonotype was seen many times. The gene calls are TRBV2 and TRBJ2-7; 10 bases line up with TRBD1. CDR3 length equals 15 residues. After removal of 2 bases from V and 2 bases from J, the junction contained 3 bases not matched to a gene. From germline, CDR1 is SNHLY and CDR2 FYNNEI. CDR3 in DNA: TGTGCCAGCAGTGAAAGGGACAGGGGACCCTACGAGCAGTACTTC. Residues: CASSERDRGPYEQYF.

This clonotype was recorded many times. V usage is TRBV10-3 and J usage is TRBJ2-3; the D is unclear. The CDR3 runs to 17 residues. Trimming stripped 0 bases from V and 2 bases from J, with 15 bases between. Germline CDR1 ENHRY, CDR2 SYGVKD. The CDR3 region has the DNA TGTGCCATCAGTGAGTCGCTGCTTCGGAGAGACACAGATACGCAGTATTTT. Protein product: CAISESLLRRDTDTQYF.

V usage is TRBV7-9 and J usage is TRBJ1-4; D remains unclear. Trimming removed 5 bases at V and 8 bases at J, with 21 bases between. CDR3 length: 16 residues. CDR1 is SEHNR and CDR2 is FQNEAQ in the germline V gene (reference sequence). The CDR3 nucleotides read TGTGCCAGCAGCCCCGCGGCCGGGAGAAAGAAGGAAAAACTGTTTTTT. Amino acid sequence: CASSPAAGRKKEKLFF. The full variable domain, with the rest looked up from reference TRBV7-9 and TRBJ1-4, is DTGVSQNPRHKITKRGQNVTFRCDPISEHNRLYWYRQTLGQGPEFLTYFQNEAQLEKSRLLSDRFSAERPKGSFSTLEIQRTEQGDSAMYLCASSPAAGRKKEKLFFGSGTQLSVL.

This clonotype appeared many times. The chain is built from TRBV4-3 and TRBJ2-2; D might be TRBD1 (5 bases). CDR1 is LGHNA, CDR2 YSLEER, per germline. The CDR3 length is 20 residues. Between the trimmed V and J ends, which lost 0 bases and 0 bases, there was a span of 20 bases. CDR3 nucleotides: TGCGCCAGCAGCCAAGAAGGTGGGGCAGTAGGTTTTACGAACACCGGGGAGCTGTTTTTT. Amino acids: CASSQEGGAVGFTNTGELFF.

The rearrangement joins TRBV7-2 to TRBJ1-2; 11 bases agree with TRBD1. With V trimmed by 6 bases and J by 0 bases, 6 bases remained unmatched. The germline CDR1 and CDR2 sequences are SGHTA and FQGNSA. The CDR3 runs 16 residues. For the CDR3, the DNA is TGTGCCAGCAGGAGGACAGGGGGCGAAGCTAACTATGGCTACACCTTC. Protein sequence: CASRRTGGEANYGYTF.

This clonotype came up many times. This CDR3 reads CSVDRLNQETQYF. The CDR3 nucleotides read TGCAGCGTAGACCGACTAAACCAAGAGACCCAGTACTTC. The chain carries TRBV29-1 and TRBJ2-5; maybe TRBD2 (5 bases). This CDR3 contains 13 residues. V was shortened by 6 bases and J by 0 bases, with 11 bases between the two germline ends. From germline, CDR1 is SQVTM and CDR2 ANQGSEA.